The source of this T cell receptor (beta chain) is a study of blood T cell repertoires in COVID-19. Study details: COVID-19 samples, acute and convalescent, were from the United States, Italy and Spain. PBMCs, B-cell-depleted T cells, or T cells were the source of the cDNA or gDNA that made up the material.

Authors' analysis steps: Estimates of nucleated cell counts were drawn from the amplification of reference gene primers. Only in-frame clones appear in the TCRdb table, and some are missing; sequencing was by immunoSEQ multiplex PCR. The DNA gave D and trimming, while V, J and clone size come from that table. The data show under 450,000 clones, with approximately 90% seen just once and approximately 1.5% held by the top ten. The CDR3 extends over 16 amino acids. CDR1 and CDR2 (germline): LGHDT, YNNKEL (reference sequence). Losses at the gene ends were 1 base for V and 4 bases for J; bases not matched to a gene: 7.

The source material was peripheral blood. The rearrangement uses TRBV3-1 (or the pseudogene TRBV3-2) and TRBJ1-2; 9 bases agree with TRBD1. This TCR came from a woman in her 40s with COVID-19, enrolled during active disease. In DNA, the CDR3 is TGTGCCAGCAGCCAAGCCACGGGACAGGGACTCTATGGCTACACCTTC. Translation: CASSQATGQGLYGYTF.